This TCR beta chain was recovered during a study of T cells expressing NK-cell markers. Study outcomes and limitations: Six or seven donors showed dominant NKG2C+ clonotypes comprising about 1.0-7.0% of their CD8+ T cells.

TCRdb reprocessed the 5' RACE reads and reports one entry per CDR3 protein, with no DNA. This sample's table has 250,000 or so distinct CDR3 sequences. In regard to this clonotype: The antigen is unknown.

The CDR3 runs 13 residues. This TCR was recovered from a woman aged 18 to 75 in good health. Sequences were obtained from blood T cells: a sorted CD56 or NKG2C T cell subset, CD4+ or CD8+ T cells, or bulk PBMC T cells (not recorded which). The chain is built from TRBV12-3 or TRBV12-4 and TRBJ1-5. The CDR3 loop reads CASSLGFGQPQHF.